One sample yielded the 7 T cell receptor beta chains listed below, sequenced in a study of blood T cell repertoires in COVID-19. Here immunoSEQ multiplex PCR was the method, and the copy in TCRdb shows in-frame clones only, minus some. The sample consists of 150,000 to 190,000 clones, around 91% of them appearing once. The sample taken for sequencing was peripheral blood. These receptors were taken from a middle-aged woman with acute or convalescent COVID-19.

The chain uses TRBV29-1 and TRBJ2-7; TRBD2 aligns across 14 bases. The CDR3 consists of 16 residues. V shed 4 bases, J shed 2 bases, and the junction held 7 bases outside the gene matches. CDR1 and CDR2 (germline): SQVTM, ANQGSEA. DNA of the CDR3: TGCAGCGTTGTCCCGGGACTAGCGGGAGTGGCCTACGAGCAGTACTTC. Translation gives CSVVPGLAGVAYEQYF.

The chain joins TRBV7-2 to TRBJ1-4; maybe TRBD1 (6 bases). The V gene's germline CDR1 is SGHTA and CDR2 FQGNSA. The CDR3 contains 14 residues. Trimming cost V 4 bases and J 4 bases, with 10 bases left between them. CDR3: CASSSDRYNEKLFF. The CDR3 coding sequence is TGTGCCAGCAGCTCGGACAGATATAATGAAAAACTGTTTTTT.

The gene calls are TRBV5-6 and TRBJ2-5, with a tentative D call TRBD1 (6 bases). V was trimmed by 0 bases and J by 0 bases, leaving 21 bases between them. The germline gives CDR1 SGHDT, CDR2 YYEEEE. The CDR3 runs to 19 residues. CDR3 protein: CASSLASGRGLQNQETQYF. CDR3 in DNA: TGTGCCAGCAGCTTGGCATCGGGCAGGGGCCTCCAGAACCAAGAGACCCAGTACTTC.

The rearrangement links TRBV19 to TRBJ2-7; no reliable D call. Germline V gene lookup returns CDR1 LNHDA and CDR2 SQIVND (reference sequence). CDR3 length: 16 residues. The V and J ends lost 3 bases and 2 bases respectively, with 17 bases between them. The DNA of the CDR3 is TGTGCCAGTAGTATTAATAGGAAAGCGAAGACCTACGAGCAGTACTTC. Its protein product is CASSINRKAKTYEQYF.

The gene calls are TRBV18 and TRBJ1-1; D might be TRBD1 (6 bases). CDR3 length: 14 residues. Germline loops: CDR1 KGHSH, CDR2 LQKENI. V shed 6 bases and J shed 2 bases, with 13 bases lying between them. CDR3 coding DNA: TGTGCCAGCTCCCAGGCAGGGGCTAACACTGAAGCTTTCTTT. Its translation is CASSQAGANTEAFF.

The gene calls are TRBV4-1 and TRBJ2-7; the match to TRBD1 covers 9 bases. After removal of 5 bases from V and 3 bases from J, the junction contained 8 bases not matched to a gene. This CDR3 region has 15 residues. Per germline, CDR1 MGHRA and CDR2 YSYEKL. The CDR3 protein is CASSSPGQGSYEQYF. As DNA, the CDR3 is TGCGCCAGCAGCTCACCGGGACAGGGAAGCTACGAGCAGTACTTC.

J is TRBJ2-7 and V is TRBV27; D gene unclear. V was shortened by 3 bases and J by 0 bases, with 12 bases between the two germline ends. Germline V gives CDR1 MNHEY, CDR2 SMNVEV (reference sequence). The CDR3 totals 15 residues. The CDR3 loop is CASSFDLLSSYEQYF. The CDR3 DNA follows: TGTGCCAGCAGTTTTGACTTATTGAGCTCCTACGAGCAGTACTTC.